What follows are 19 T cell receptor beta chains derived from one specimen sequenced in a study of cytomegalovirus exposure and HLA in healthy donors. The assay was immunoSEQ multiplex PCR, and TCRdb's table has in-frame clones only and misses some. Found here are about 100,000 clones, about 85% of them singletons; the top ten hold more than 2.5%. Material: PBMCs. Receptors were obtained from a woman between 18 and 30 years old in good health and CMV-seronegative.

This clone was seen a single time. The chain is built from TRBV9 and TRBJ2-7; D is possibly TRBD2 (5 bases). V was pared by 4 bases and J by 2 bases, with 28 bases between. The CDR3 has 19 amino acids. Germline assignment: CDR1 SGDLS and CDR2 YYNGEE. CDR3 region: CASSPNPAVSTVWAYEQYF. The CDR3 DNA sequence: TGTGCCAGCAGCCCCAATCCAGCGGTCTCTACAGTGTGGGCCTACGAGCAGTACTTC.

The chain combines TRBV19 with TRBJ2-5; 11 nucleotides agree with TRBD2. Germline V lookup: CDR1 LNHDA, CDR2 SQIVND (reference sequence). The CDR3 has 15 amino acids. V lost 4 bases, J lost 3 bases, and 4 bases stayed unmatched. Written as DNA, the CDR3 is TGTGCCAGTAGTACAACTAGCGGGGGTAAAGAGACCCAGTACTTC. Translating gives CASSTTSGGKETQYF.

The CDR3 is CASNPLGGYTEAFF. DNA for the CDR3: TGTGCCAGCAACCCCCTGGGCGGGTACACTGAAGCTTTCTTT. V and J are TRBV28 and TRBJ1-1; D is undetermined. Trimming removed 7 bases at V and 3 bases at J, with 15 bases between. The CDR3 totals 14 residues. Germline CDR1 reads MDHEN; CDR2 reads SYDVKM. The full variable domain, rest sourced from reference TRBV28 and TRBJ1-1, is DVKVTQSSRYLVKRTGEKVFLECVQDMDHENMFWYRQDPGLGLRLIYFSYDVKMKEKGDIPEGYSVSREKKERFSLILESASTNQTSMYLCASNPLGGYTEAFFGQGTRLTVV.

This clone is a singleton in its sample. V gene TRBV28 combines with J gene TRBJ2-2; D perhaps matches TRBD2 (5 bases). The CDR3 consists of 14 residues. V lost 4 bases and J lost 8, with 14 bases in between. Germline CDR1 and CDR2: MDHEN and SYDVKM. The DNA of the CDR3 is TGTGCCAGCAGTTGGACTGTTACGCGGGGGGAGCTGTTTTTT. Protein: CASSWTVTRGELFF.

This clone was found once. The chain combines TRBV5-1 with TRBJ1-1; D ambiguous. The V and J ends lost 5 bases and 0 bases respectively, with 14 bases between them. Germline V gives CDR1 SGHRS, CDR2 YFSETQ. The CDR3 is 15 residues long. The CDR3 nucleotides read TGCGCCAGCAGGAGGATGGGGAGACTGAACACTGAAGCTTTCTTT. The encoded protein is CASRRMGRLNTEAFF.

The gene calls are TRBV5-1 and TRBJ2-2; 8 nucleotides agree with TRBD1. V shed 4 bases, J shed 0 bases, and the junction held 2 bases outside the gene matches. The length of the CDR3 is 15 residues. Per germline, CDR1 SGHRS and CDR2 YFSETQ. The CDR3 is CASSGQGPNTGELFF. Written as DNA, the CDR3 is TGCGCCAGCAGCGGACAGGGTCCGAACACCGGGGAGCTGTTTTTT.

V gene TRBV18 combines with J gene TRBJ1-1, with a weak D call TRBD1 (5 bases). V was trimmed by 5 bases and J by 7 bases, leaving 8 bases between them. The CDR3 has 11 amino acids. Germline CDR1 KGHSH, CDR2 LQKENI. The CDR3 DNA follows: TGTGCCAGCTCAAGCAGGGATGAAGCTTTCTTT. Protein: CASSSRDEAFF.

The chain uses TRBV28 and TRBJ1-5, with D uncertain. The CDR3 is made up of 15 amino acids. V was cut by 2 bases and J by 3 bases, with 11 bases left in between. The germline V gene encodes CDR1 MDHEN and CDR2 SYDVKM. CDR3: CASSLKGSYNQPQHF. CDR3 DNA: TGTGCCAGCAGTTTAAAAGGGAGCTACAATCAGCCCCAGCATTTT.

V usage is TRBV27 and J usage is TRBJ1-2; the D gene is possibly TRBD1 (5 bases). Trimming took off 5 bases at V and 4 bases at J, with 17 bases between the two ends. Germline values: CDR1 MNHEY, CDR2 SMNVEV (reference sequence). The CDR3 consists of 15 residues. The CDR3 loop is CASSRRDAGTYGYTF. CDR3 DNA sequence: TGTGCCAGCAGTCGGCGGGACGCAGGTACCTATGGCTACACCTTC.

About this clone itself: Just one base apart from a much larger clone, this may be a read error. Additional DNA sequences in this sample encode the identical CDR3. This rearrangement joins TRBV10-3 to TRBJ1-1; D call uncertain. CDR1 and CDR2 (germline): ENHRY, SYGVKD. CDR3 size: 12 residues. Trimming cost V 6 bases and J 2 bases, with 7 bases left between them. Written as DNA, the CDR3 is TGTGCCATCAGCCCAGGAAACACTGAAGCTTTCTTT. The encoded protein is CAISPGNTEAFF.

There are a few counts of this clone. V and J are TRBV7-6 and TRBJ1-1; D gene unclear. This CDR3 has 13 residues. V lost 5 bases to trimming and J lost 4 bases, with 11 bases between them. Germline CDR1 SGHVS, CDR2 FNYEAQ. The CDR3 region has the DNA TGTGCCAGCAGCAGCTCGCGTGGCACTGAAGCTTTCTTT. Protein product: CASSSSRGTEAFF.

V is TRBV27 and J is TRBJ2-7, with D maybe TRBD2 (7 bases). CDR1 MNHEY and CDR2 SMNVEV come from the germline V gene (reference sequence). The CDR3 is 14 amino acids. The V end was cut by 5 bases, the J end by 2 bases, with 13 bases between. CDR3 nucleotide sequence: TGTGCCAGCAGTCCGCGGGGGCTCACCTACGAGCAGTACTTC. Translated, it gives CASSPRGLTYEQYF.

J is TRBJ2-1 and V is TRBV9; 8 bases map to TRBD2. Per germline, CDR1 SGDLS and CDR2 YYNGEE. The CDR3 totals 16 residues. Losses at the gene ends were 0 bases for V and 7 bases for J; bases not matched to a gene: 9. The DNA of the CDR3 is TGTGCCAGCAGCGTAGGAGTCGGGGGGGCGTGGAATGAGCAGTTCTTC. This translates into CASSVGVGGAWNEQFF.

The gene calls are TRBV28 and TRBJ2-2; D unresolved. The CDR3 spans 11 residues. Germline assignment: CDR1 MDHEN and CDR2 SYDVKM. Trimming removed 6 bases from V and 4 bases from J, with 3 bases in between. The CDR3 nucleotides are TGTGCCAGCAGCAGCACCGGGGAGCTGTTTTTT. Protein product: CASSSTGELFF.

V is TRBV7-3 and J is TRBJ2-3; 7 bases map to TRBD1. Germline V gene lookup returns CDR1 SGHTA and CDR2 FQGTGA. This CDR3 contains 15 residues. The junction had 8 bases not matched to a gene; V was cut back by 5 bases and J by 3 bases. CDR3 in DNA: TGTGCCAGCAGCCCCAGGGGACAGTGGACAGATACGCAGTATTTT. It yields the protein CASSPRGQWTDTQYF.

The chain couples TRBV6-1 to TRBJ2-1; D possibly corresponds to TRBD1 (6 bases). The CDR3 totals 15 residues. Trimming pared 8 bases from V and 2 bases from J, leaving 16 bases between. Germline V gives CDR1 MNHNS, CDR2 SASEGT. This chain's CDR3 is CASLWTAETYNEQFF. The CDR3 DNA reads as TGTGCCAGCCTTTGGACAGCCGAGACCTACAATGAGCAGTTCTTC.

The CDR3 bases are TGTGCCAGCAGCGTACCAGTTAGTGGGGCCGCAGATACGCAGTATTTT. Its protein product is CASSVPVSGAADTQYF. This chain links TRBV9 with TRBJ2-3, with D possibly being TRBD1 (5 bases). The CDR3 sequence is 16 residues long. The germline CDR1 and CDR2 sequences are SGDLS and YYNGEE. V lost 1 base to trimming and J lost 4 bases, with 16 bases between them.

This chain joins TRBV5-5 and TRBJ2-1, with unresolved D. The CDR3 spans 14 residues. Germline V gene sequence: CDR1 SGHKS, CDR2 YYEKEE (reference sequence). Trimming stripped 2 bases from V and 4 bases from J, with 10 bases between. The CDR3 DNA sequence: TGTGCCAGCAGCTTCTCCTCCCGGTACAATGAGCAGTTCTTC. Its translation: CASSFSSRYNEQFF.

The rearrangement uses TRBV10-3 and TRBJ1-5; tentatively, D is TRBD1 (6 bases). Germline-derived CDR1 and CDR2 are ENHRY and SYGVKD. CDR3 size: 14 residues. V lost 11 bases and J lost 0, with 14 bases in between. CDR3 bases: TGTGCCGCCGATGGGGGCGGTAGCAATCAGCCCCAGCATTTT. Translating gives CAADGGGSNQPQHF.